This T cell receptor (beta chain) was obtained from a study of T cells after yellow fever vaccination. This clonotype has only a few counts. Its target is not known. TCR cDNA was made by 5'RACE template switching, adding a universal primer site and UMIs. From the 5' RACE reads, TCRdb called clonotypes with MiXCR, one entry per CDR3 protein. The profile shows around 360,000 distinct CDR3 sequences, 11% of them singletons. Regarding the study as a whole: Within FACS-sorted repertoires, abundant clonotypes contaminating from the bulk population could be present. CD4 and CD8 compartments shared a small share of clonotypes, likely from convergent recombination.

Sample: PBMCs, taken on the day of the first yellow fever vaccination. This TCR derives from a man younger than 30 who received the YFV17D yellow fever vaccine.

The CDR3 loop is CSAREWDSRNTIYF. Written as DNA, the CDR3 is TGCAGTGCTAGAGAATGGGACAGCCGAAACACCATATATTTT. This chain links TRBV20-1 with TRBJ1-3; TRBD1 aligns across 7 bases. CDR1 is DFQATT and CDR2 is SNEGSKA in the germline V gene (reference sequence). This CDR3 contains 14 residues. V lost 0 bases, J lost 5 bases, and 4 bases stayed unmatched.